This record looks at one TCR beta chain sequence and its context. The antigen remains unidentified. CDR3 length: 13 residues. V gave up 7 bases and J gave up 4 bases, with 11 bases separating them. Germline loops: CDR1 SNHLY, CDR2 FYNNEI. The data are from a study of T cell responses to AZD1222 COVID-19 vaccine. Regarding the study as a whole: Clonal diversity may have been underestimated in mostly white British donors. Only five or six AZD1222 recipients were seropositive at baseline. Spike-specific TCRs gained breadth and depth after people received two AZD1222 doses.

Sequencing was performed with immunoSEQ multiplex PCR; in TCRdb, only in-frame clones are kept and a portion is missing. The sample holds some 120,000 clones, about 91% seen once. This sample comprised peripheral blood, obtained on day 0 of AZD1222 vaccination. This TCR came from an adult in good health. The chain combines TRBV2 with TRBJ2-1; a possible D gene is TRBD2 (5 bases). CDR3 sequence (DNA): TGTGCCAGCAACGGACGGGATTACAATGAGCAGTTCTTC. This encodes CASNGRDYNEQFF.